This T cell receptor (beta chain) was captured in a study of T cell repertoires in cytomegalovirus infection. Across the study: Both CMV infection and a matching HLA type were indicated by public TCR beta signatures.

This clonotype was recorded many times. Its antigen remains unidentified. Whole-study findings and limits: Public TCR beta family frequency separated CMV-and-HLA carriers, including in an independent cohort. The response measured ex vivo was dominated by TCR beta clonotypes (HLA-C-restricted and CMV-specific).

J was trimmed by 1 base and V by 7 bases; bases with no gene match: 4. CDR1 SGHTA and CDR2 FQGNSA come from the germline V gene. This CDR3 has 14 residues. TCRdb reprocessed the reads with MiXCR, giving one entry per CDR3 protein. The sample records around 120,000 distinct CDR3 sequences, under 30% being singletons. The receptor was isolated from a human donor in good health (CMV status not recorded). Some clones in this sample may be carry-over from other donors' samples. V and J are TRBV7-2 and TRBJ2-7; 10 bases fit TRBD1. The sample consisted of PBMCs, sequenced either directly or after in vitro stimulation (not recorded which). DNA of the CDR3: TGTGCCAGCAAGTGGACAGGGGGTTCCTACGAGCAGTACTTC. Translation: CASKWTGGSYEQYF.